This T cell receptor beta chain was retrieved from a study of blood T cells in healthy people across ages. Trimming shortened V by 4 bases and J by 0 bases, and 13 bases separated the two germline ends. CDR3 length: 15 residues. Germline CDR1 is SEHNR and CDR2 is FQNEAQ (reference sequence). The study, taken as a whole, reports: There were more naive CD4+ cells and higher diversity in long-lived donors than in aged donors. Estimates based on one million T cells were treated as lower bounds.

As concerns this clonotype: The target antigen is unknown.

A second roughly 7 to 11 cycle PCR used barcoded and J-beta primers. A tag from a template-switch adaptor with 12 random nucleotides marked each cDNA molecule. A single record per CDR3 protein comes from TCRdb applying MiXCR to the 5' RACE reads. The profile covers over a million distinct CDR3 sequences, with approximately 38% appearing a single time and 7.9% taken by the ten largest. Total RNA extraction produced at least 5 micrograms (per sample) for the study. The chain carries TRBV7-9 and TRBJ2-7; D ambiguous. This receptor was identified in a woman aged 18-29 years in good health. Sequencing was performed on blood. The CDR3 sequence: CASSSDDQSSYEQYF. The DNA for the CDR3 is TGTGCCAGCAGCTCGGACGATCAAAGCTCCTACGAGCAGTACTTC.